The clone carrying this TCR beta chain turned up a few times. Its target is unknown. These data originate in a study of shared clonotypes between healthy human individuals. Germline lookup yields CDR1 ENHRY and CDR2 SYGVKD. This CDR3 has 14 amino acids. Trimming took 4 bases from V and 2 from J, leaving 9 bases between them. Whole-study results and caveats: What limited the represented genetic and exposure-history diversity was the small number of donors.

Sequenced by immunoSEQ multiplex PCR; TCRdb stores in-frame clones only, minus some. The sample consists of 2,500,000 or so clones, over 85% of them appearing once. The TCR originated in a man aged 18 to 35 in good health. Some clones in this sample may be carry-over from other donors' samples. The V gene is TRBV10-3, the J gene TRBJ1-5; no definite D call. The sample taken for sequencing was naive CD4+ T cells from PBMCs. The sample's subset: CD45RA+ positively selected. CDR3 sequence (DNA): TGTGCCATCAGTGCCCTCCTTGGCAATCAGCCCCAGCATTTT. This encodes CAISALLGNQPQHF.